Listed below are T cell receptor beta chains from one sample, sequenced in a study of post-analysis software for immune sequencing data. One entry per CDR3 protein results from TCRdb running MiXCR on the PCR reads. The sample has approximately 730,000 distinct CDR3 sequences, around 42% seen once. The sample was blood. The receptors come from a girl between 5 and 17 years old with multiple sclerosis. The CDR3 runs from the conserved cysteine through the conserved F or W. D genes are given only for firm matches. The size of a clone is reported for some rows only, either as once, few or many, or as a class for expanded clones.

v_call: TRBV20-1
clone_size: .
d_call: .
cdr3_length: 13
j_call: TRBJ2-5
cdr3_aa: CSATGTSEETQYF
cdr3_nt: TGCAGTGCTACCGGGACTTCCGAAGAGACCCAGTACTTC

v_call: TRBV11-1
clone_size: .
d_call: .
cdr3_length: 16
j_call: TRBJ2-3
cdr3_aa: CASSLRRKRTSDTQYF
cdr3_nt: TGTGCCAGCAGCTTAAGGCGGAAAAGGACGTCGGATACGCAGTATTTT

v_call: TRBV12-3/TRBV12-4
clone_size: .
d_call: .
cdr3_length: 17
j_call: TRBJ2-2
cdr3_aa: CASSFLLRDFNTGELFF
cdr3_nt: TGTGCCAGCAGTTTTTTGCTCCGGGACTTTAACACCGGGGAGCTGTTTTTT

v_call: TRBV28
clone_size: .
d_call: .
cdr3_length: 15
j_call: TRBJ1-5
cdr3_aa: CASSLTSRGEQPQHF
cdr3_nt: TGTGCCAGCAGTTTAACATCAAGGGGTGAGCAGCCCCAGCATTTT

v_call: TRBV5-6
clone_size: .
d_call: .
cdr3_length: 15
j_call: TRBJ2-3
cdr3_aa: CASSPGLQRTDTQYF
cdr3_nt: TGTGCCAGCAGCCCGGGACTCCAGCGCACAGATACGCAGTATTTT

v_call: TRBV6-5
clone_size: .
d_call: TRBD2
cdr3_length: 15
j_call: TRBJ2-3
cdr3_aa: CASSWGERETDTQYF
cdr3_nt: TGTGCCAGCAGTTGGGGGGAGCGGGAGACAGATACGCAGTATTTT

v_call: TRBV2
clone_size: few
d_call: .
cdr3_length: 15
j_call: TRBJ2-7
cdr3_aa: CASSDKLASSYEQYF
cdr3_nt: TGTGCCAGCAGTGACAAACTGGCGAGCTCCTACGAGCAGTACTTC

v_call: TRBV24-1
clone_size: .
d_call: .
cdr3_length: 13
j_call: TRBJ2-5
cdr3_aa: CATSDLSQETQYF
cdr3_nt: TGTGCCACCAGTGATTTGTCCCAAGAGACCCAGTACTTC

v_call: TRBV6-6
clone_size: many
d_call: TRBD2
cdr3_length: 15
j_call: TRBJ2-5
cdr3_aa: CASIPTSGRGETQYF
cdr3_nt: TGTGCCAGCATCCCGACTAGCGGGAGAGGAGAGACCCAGTACTTC

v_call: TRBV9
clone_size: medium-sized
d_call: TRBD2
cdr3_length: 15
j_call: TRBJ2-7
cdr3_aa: CASSPSGTSGNEQYF
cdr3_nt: TGTGCCAGCAGCCCATCCGGGACTAGCGGGAACGAGCAGTACTTC

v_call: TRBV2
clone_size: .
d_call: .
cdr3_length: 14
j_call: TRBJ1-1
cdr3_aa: CASRPDNINTEAFF
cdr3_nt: TGTGCCAGCAGGCCCGACAACATTAACACTGAAGCTTTCTTT

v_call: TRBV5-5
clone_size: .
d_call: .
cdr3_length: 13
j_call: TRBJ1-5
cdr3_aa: CASSLIPDQPQHF
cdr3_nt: TGTGCCAGCAGCTTGATCCCCGATCAGCCCCAGCATTTT

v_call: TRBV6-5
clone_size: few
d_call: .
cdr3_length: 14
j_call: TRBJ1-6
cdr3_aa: CASKTGDHNSPLHF
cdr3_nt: TGTGCCAGCAAGACAGGAGACCATAATTCACCCCTCCACTTT

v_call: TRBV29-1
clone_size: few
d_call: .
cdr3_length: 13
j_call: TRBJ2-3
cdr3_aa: CSVNPRGTDTQYF
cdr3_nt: TGCAGCGTTAACCCTCGAGGTACAGATACGCAGTATTTT

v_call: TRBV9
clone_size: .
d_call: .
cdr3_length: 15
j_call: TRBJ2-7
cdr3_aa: CASSVAGTDSYEQYF
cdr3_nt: TGTGCCAGCAGCGTAGCAGGGACTGACTCCTACGAGCAGTACTTC

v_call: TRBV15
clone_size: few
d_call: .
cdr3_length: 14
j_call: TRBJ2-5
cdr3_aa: CATSRQGSWETQYF
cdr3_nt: TGTGCCACCAGCAGACAGGGTTCGTGGGAGACCCAGTACTTC

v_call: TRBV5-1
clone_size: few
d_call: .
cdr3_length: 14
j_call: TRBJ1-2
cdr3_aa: CASSLVQGAIGYTF
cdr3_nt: TGCGCCAGCAGCTTGGTCCAGGGCGCGATTGGCTACACCTTC

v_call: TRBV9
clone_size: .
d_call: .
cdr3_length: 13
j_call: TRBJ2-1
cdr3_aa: CASSVGLADEQFF
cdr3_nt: TGTGCCAGCAGCGTAGGCCTAGCCGACGAGCAGTTCTTC

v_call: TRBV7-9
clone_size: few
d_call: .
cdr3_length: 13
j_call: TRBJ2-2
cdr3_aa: CASSLGGSGELFF
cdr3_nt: TGTGCCAGCAGCTTAGGAGGTTCCGGGGAGCTGTTTTTT

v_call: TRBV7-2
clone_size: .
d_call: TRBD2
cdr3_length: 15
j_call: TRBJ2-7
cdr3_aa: CASSLGGRVFHEQYF
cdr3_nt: TGTGCCAGCAGCTTAGGTGGGAGGGTATTTCACGAGCAGTACTTC

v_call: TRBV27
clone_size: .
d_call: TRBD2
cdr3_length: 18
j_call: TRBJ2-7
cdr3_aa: CASISLQAGGPSSYEQYF
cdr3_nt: TGTGCCAGCATAAGTCTCCAGGCGGGAGGGCCCTCGTCCTACGAGCAGTACTTC

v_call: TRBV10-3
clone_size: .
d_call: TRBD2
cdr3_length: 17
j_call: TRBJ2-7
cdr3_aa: CAISVLPGTSGSYEQYF
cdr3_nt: TGTGCCATCAGTGTCCTCCCCGGGACTAGCGGGAGTTACGAGCAGTACTTC

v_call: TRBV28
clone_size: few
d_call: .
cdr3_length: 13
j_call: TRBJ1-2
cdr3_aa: CASSPTTVSGYTF
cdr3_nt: TGTGCCAGCAGTCCCACGACGGTCTCCGGCTACACCTTC

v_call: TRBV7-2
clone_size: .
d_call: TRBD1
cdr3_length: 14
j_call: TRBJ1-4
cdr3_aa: CASSLRGQGEKLFF
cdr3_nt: TGTGCCAGCAGCTTAAGGGGACAGGGCGAAAAACTGTTTTTT

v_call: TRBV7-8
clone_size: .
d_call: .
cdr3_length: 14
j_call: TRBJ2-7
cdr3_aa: CASSPNPLPDEQYF
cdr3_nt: TGTGCCAGCAGCCCAAACCCCCTCCCCGACGAGCAGTACTTC

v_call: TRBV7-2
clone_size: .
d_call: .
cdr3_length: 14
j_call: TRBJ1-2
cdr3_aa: CASSPARTNYGYTF
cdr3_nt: TGTGCCAGCAGCCCAGCACGGACGAATTATGGCTACACCTTC

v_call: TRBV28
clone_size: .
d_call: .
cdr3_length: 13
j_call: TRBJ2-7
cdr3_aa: CASISGGWDEQYF
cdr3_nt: TGTGCCAGCATCTCGGGGGGCTGGGACGAGCAGTACTTC

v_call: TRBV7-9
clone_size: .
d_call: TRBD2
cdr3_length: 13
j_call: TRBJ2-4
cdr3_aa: CASSPPPRGEQYF
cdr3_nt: TGTGCCAGCAGCCCCCCGCCCCGGGGGGAGCAGTACTTC

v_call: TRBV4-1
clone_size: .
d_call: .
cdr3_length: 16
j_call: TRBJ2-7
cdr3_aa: CASSQEDSPREGEQYF
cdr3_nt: TGCGCCAGCAGCCAAGAAGACAGTCCAAGAGAGGGGGAGCAGTACTTC

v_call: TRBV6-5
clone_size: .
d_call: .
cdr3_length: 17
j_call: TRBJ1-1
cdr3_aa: CASSYDYRTGKDTEAFF
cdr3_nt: TGTGCCAGCAGTTACGATTATCGAACAGGGAAGGACACTGAAGCTTTCTTT

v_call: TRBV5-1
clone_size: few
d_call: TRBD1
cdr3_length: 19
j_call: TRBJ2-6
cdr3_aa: CASSLDPTGVLSGANVLTF
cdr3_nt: TGCGCCAGCAGCTTGGACCCGACAGGGGTCCTCTCTGGGGCCAACGTCCTGACTTTC

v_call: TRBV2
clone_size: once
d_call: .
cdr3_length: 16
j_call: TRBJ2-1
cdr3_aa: CASRGTGPGIGNEQFF
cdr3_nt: TGTGCCAGCAGGGGGACCGGGCCTGGGATCGGAAATGAGCAGTTCTTC

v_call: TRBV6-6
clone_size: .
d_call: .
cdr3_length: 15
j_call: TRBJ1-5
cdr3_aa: CASSYEGGPNQPQHF
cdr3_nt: TGTGCCAGCAGTTACGAGGGAGGGCCGAATCAGCCCCAGCATTTT

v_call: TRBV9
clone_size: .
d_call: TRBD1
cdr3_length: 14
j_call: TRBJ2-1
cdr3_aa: CASSSSGGGETQFF
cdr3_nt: TGTGCCAGCAGCTCCTCAGGGGGCGGAGAGACCCAGTTCTTC

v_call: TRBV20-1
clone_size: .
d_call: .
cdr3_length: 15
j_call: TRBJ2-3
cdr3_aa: CSATVTAGSADTQYF
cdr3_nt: TGCAGTGCTACTGTGACAGCGGGTAGTGCGGATACGCAGTATTTT

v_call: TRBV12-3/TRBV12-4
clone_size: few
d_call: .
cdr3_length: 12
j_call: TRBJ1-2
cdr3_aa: CASSYDSLGYTF
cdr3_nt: TGTGCCAGCAGTTACGACAGCCTTGGCTACACCTTC

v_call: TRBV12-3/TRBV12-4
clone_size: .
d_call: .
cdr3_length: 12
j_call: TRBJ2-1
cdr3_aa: CASSQIYNEQFF
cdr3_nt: TGTGCCAGCAGCCAGATTTACAATGAGCAGTTCTTC

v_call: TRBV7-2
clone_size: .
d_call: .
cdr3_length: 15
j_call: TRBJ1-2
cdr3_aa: CASSLARGSNYGYTF
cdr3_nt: TGTGCCAGCAGCTTAGCACGGGGTTCCAACTATGGCTACACCTTC

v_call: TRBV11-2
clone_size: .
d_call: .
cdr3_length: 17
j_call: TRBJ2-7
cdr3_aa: CASSTRPTPGHPYEQYF
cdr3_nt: TGTGCCAGCAGCACGAGACCTACACCGGGACACCCTTACGAGCAGTACTTC

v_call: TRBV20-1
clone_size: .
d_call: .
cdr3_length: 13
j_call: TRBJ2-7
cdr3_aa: CSAPGTATYEQYF
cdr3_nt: TGCAGTGCCCCCGGGACTGCAACCTACGAGCAGTACTTC

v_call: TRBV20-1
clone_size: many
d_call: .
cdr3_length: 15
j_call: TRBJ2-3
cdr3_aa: CSARIAGRITDTQYF
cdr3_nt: TGCAGTGCTAGAATTGCGGGACGAATCACAGATACGCAGTATTTT

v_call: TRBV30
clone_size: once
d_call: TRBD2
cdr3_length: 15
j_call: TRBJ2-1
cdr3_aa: CAWSVRDYLDNEQFF
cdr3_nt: TGTGCCTGGAGTGTACGGGACTATCTAGACAATGAGCAGTTCTTC

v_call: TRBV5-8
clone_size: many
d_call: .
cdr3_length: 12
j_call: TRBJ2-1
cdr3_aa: CASSYPYGEQFF
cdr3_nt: TGTGCCAGCAGCTATCCGTACGGTGAGCAGTTCTTC

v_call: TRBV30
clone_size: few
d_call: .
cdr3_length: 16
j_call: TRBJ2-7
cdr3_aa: CAWSPPGETRIDEQYF
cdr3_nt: TGTGCCTGGAGCCCACCAGGGGAAACCCGTATCGACGAGCAGTACTTC

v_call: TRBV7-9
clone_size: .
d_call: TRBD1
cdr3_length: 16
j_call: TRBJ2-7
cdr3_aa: CASSPDRGLRSYEQYF
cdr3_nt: TGTGCCAGCAGCCCTGACAGGGGGCTTCGGTCCTACGAGCAGTACTTC

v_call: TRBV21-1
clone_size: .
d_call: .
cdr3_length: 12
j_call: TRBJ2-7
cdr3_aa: CTSSKEGYEQYF
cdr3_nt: TGTACCAGCAGCAAAGAAGGCTACGAGCAGTACTTC

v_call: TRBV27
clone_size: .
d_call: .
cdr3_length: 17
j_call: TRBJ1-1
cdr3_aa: CASSPIRDGGPNTEAFF
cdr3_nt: TGTGCCAGCAGTCCCATTAGGGACGGTGGACCGAACACTGAAGCTTTCTTT

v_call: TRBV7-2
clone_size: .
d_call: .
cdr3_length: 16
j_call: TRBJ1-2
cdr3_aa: CASSHSQGEWDYGYTF
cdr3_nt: TGTGCCAGCAGCCATTCCCAGGGAGAGTGGGACTATGGCTACACCTTC

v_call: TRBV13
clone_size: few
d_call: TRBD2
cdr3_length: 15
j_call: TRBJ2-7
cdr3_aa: CASSLRREGRNEQYF
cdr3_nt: TGTGCCAGCAGCTTAAGGCGGGAGGGCCGAAACGAGCAGTACTTC

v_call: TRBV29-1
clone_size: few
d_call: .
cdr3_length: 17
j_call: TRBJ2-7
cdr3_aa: CSVEGTADQGSTYEQYF
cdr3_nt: TGCAGCGTTGAAGGCACCGCAGATCAGGGATCAACCTACGAGCAGTACTTC

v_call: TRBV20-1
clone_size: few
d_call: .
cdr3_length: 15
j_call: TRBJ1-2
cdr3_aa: CSSTGGIAANYGYTF
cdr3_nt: TGCAGTTCAACGGGAGGGATTGCAGCTAACTATGGCTACACCTTC

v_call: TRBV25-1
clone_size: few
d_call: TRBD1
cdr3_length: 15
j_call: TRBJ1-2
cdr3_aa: CASSEWAGTGSGYTF
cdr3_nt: TGTGCCAGCAGTGAATGGGCCGGGACAGGGAGCGGCTACACCTTC